A selection of T cell receptor beta chains follows, all from one sample in a study of control samples from healthy donors and cancer patients. Measured with immunoSEQ multiplex PCR; TCRdb has only the in-frame clones, and not every one. The sample has 95,000 to 150,000 clones, 87% seen once. The sequenced sample was blood. The receptors shown here come from a man between 18 and 35 years old in good health. Each CDR3 is given with its conserved first and last residue. The D gene is left open where the match is weak. Clone size is stated in some rows and not others, as once, few, many or a class when expanded.

clone size	V gene	J gene	D gene	CDR3 DNA	CDR3 protein
NA	TRBV2	TRBJ2-5	NA	TGTGCCAGCAGTGAGGGGACCCAGTACTTC	CASSEGTQYF
NA	TRBV7-6	TRBJ2-4	NA	TGTGCCAGCAGCCGGATGGACCCTGTCGTAGCCAAAAACATTCAGTACTTC	CASSRMDPVVAKNIQYF
NA	TRBV7-2	TRBJ2-7	NA	TGTGCCAGCAGCTTGGATCGAACAGAAGCCTACGAGCAGTACTTC	CASSLDRTEAYEQYF
NA	TRBV5-4	TRBJ2-7	NA	TGTGCCAGCAGCTCTGGCCGGGGGACAGTCTACGAGCAGTACTTC	CASSSGRGTVYEQYF
NA	TRBV25-1	TRBJ1-1	NA	TGTGCCAGCAGTGCTTCAGCCTCGAACACTGAAGCTTTCTTT	CASSASASNTEAFF
NA	TRBV3-1/TRBV3-2	TRBJ2-7	NA	TGTGCCAGCAGCCCCCAGGTAGAAATCTACGAGCAGTACTTC	CASSPQVEIYEQYF
NA	TRBV6-2/TRBV6-3	TRBJ1-2	NA	TGTGCCAGCAGTTGGACAGCCGCGTTTTATGGCTACACCTTC	CASSWTAAFYGYTF
NA	TRBV9	TRBJ1-1	NA	TGTGCCAGCAGCCCCCAAGGGGGAGCGAACACTGAAGCTTTCTTT	CASSPQGGANTEAFF
NA	TRBV5-1	TRBJ2-3	NA	TGCGCCAGCAGTTACAGCACAGATACGCAGTATTTT	CASSYSTDTQYF
NA	TRBV5-4	TRBJ1-1	NA	TGTGCCAGCAGCAGGGACACTGGGAACACTGAAGCTTTCTTT	CASSRDTGNTEAFF
NA	TRBV7-2	TRBJ2-4	NA	TGTGCCAGCAGCTTTCCAAGAATCAAAAACATTCAGTACTTC	CASSFPRIKNIQYF
few	TRBV6-5	TRBJ2-7	TRBD2	TGTGCCAGCAGATCCAGCGGGAGGCAAACGCTCGAGCAGTACTTC	CASRSSGRQTLEQYF
NA	TRBV14	TRBJ1-2	NA	TGTGCCAGCAGCCAAGGCCAGGGCGACTATGGCTACACCTTC	CASSQGQGDYGYTF
once	TRBV5-1	TRBJ2-3	TRBD1	TGCGCCAGCAGCCCGGCCGGGACAGGGACAGATACGCAGTATTTT	CASSPAGTGTDTQYF
few	TRBV5-3	TRBJ1-5	NA	TGTGCCAGAAGCTTGGCCGGCAGACTAAATCAGCCCCAGCATTTT	CARSLAGRLNQPQHF
NA	TRBV7-3	TRBJ2-1	NA	TGTGCCAGCAGCCCCCTTGCGGGTTCTCCTTGGGATGAGCAGTTCTTC	CASSPLAGSPWDEQFF
NA	TRBV29-1	TRBJ2-1	TRBD2	TGCAGCGTTGAAGTAGCGGGAGTTCCCCCCTACAATGAGCAGTTCTTC	CSVEVAGVPPYNEQFF
NA	TRBV10-2	TRBJ2-2	NA	TGCGCCAGCACATTAGGGAAAGGGACCGGGGAGCTGTTTTTT	CASTLGKGTGELFF